This passage covers 19 T cell receptor beta chains from one sample sequenced in a study of vaccination and CD4 T cells after COVID-19. The sample's treatment: approximately 9-day PBMC culture with coronavirus spike peptide pools or control peptides (ViraFEST assay). The Oncomine TCR Beta short-read assay generated sequence data from the DNA of cultured CD4+ T cells. TCRdb redid the calling of the PCR reads with MiXCR, one entry per CDR3 protein. The sample holds tens of thousands of distinct CDR3 sequences; roughly three fifths are singletons and the top ten take roughly 2.8%. The antigens of these receptors remain unknown. Sequences were obtained from CD4+ T cells from blood, cultured in vitro. Source of these receptors: a human donor who had recovered from COVID-19.

This chain connects TRBV20-1 to TRBJ1-5, with D uncertain. CDR1 is DFQATT, CDR2 SNEGSKA, per germline (reference sequence). The CDR3 covers 13 residues. Trimming removed 5 bases from V and 9 bases from J, with 17 bases in between. The CDR3 region has the DNA TGCAGTGCTCGGCGCCAAGGTTTAGCGCCCCAGCATTTT. Encoded protein: CSARRQGLAPQHF.

The chain links TRBV15 to TRBJ1-1; D unresolved. CDR1 and CDR2 from the germline V gene are LNHNV and YYDKDF (reference sequence). Deletions cut 4 bases from V and 0 bases from J, with 9 bases between. The CDR3 totals 14 residues. CDR3 in DNA: TGTGCCACCAGCACCGCGGTATTGAACACTGAAGCTTTCTTT. This encodes CATSTAVLNTEAFF.

The chain is built from TRBV7-2 and TRBJ2-1; 8 bases are shared with TRBD2. Germline CDR1 reads SGHTA; CDR2 reads FQGNSA. This CDR3 has 14 residues. V was pared by 5 bases and J by 1 base, with 1 base of the junction left unmatched. The CDR3 protein is CASSRGGSYNEQFF. The CDR3 DNA is TGTGCCAGCAGCCGGGGGGGGTCCTACAATGAGCAGTTCTTC.

This clonotype was counted a few times. This chain connects TRBV19 to TRBJ1-2; 7 nucleotides match TRBD1. Germline V CDR1 and CDR2: LNHDA, SQIVND (reference sequence). The CDR3 loop spans 14 amino acids. Trimming took 6 bases from V and 7 from J; bases not matched to a gene: 11. The CDR3 loop reads CASRFTGARVGYTF. Written as DNA, the CDR3 is TGTGCCAGTAGATTCACAGGGGCAAGGGTTGGCTACACCTTC.

V gene TRBV11-3 combines with J gene TRBJ1-1, with D unresolved. The CDR3 extends over 14 amino acids. V was shortened by 4 bases and J by 1 base, with 10 bases between the two germline ends. The germline V gene has CDR1 SGHNT and CDR2 YENEEA. This chain's CDR3 is CASSSPPRNTEAFF. For the CDR3, the DNA is TGTGCCAGCAGCTCACCCCCCAGGAACACTGAAGCTTTCTTT.

This clonotype came up a few times. The chain carries TRBV5-4 and TRBJ1-2, with D maybe TRBD1 (6 bases). The CDR3 runs to 14 residues. The V end lost 0 bases, the J end lost 4 bases, and 10 bases lay between the germline ends. Looked up from germline, CDR1 is SGHNT and CDR2 is YYREEE (reference sequence). The CDR3 DNA reads as TGTGCCAGCAGCTTGGGACTCAGGGGCTATGGCTACACCTTC. Its protein product is CASSLGLRGYGYTF.

This clonotype has more than one count but fewer than ten. The chain employs TRBV7-2 and TRBJ2-5; 8 nucleotides agree with TRBD2. Germline loops: CDR1 SGHTA, CDR2 FQGNSA. After removal of 3 bases from V and 2 bases from J, the junction contained 8 bases not matched to a gene. This CDR3 comprises 16 residues. As DNA, the CDR3 is TGTGCCAGCAGCTTGGGACTAGGGGCTTGGCAAGAGACCCAGTACTTC. Protein product: CASSLGLGAWQETQYF.

This sequence joins TRBV24-1 and TRBJ2-7; 7 nucleotides agree with TRBD2. J was trimmed by 6 bases and V by 0 bases; bases with no gene match: 16. The length of the CDR3 is 18 residues. Germline V gene lookup returns CDR1 KGHDR and CDR2 SFDVKD. The chain's CDR3 is CATSDLRGEKVLYSEQYF. For the CDR3, the DNA is TGTGCCACCAGTGATTTGCGGGGGGAAAAGGTTTTGTACTCCGAGCAGTACTTC.

The chain recombines TRBV5-3 with TRBJ1-3; 7 bases are shared with TRBD1. TRBV5-3 is labeled an ORF, and its function is uncertain. The ends lost 8 bases at V and 0 bases at J; junction bases unmatched: 8. CDR3 size: 15 residues. The CDR3 reads CASSIGDSSGNTIYF. The CDR3 DNA sequence: TGTGCCAGCAGCATAGGGGACAGCTCTGGAAACACCATATATTTT.

The rearrangement joins TRBV10-2 to TRBJ2-7; D may correspond to TRBD1 or TRBD2 (6 bases each). V shed 2 bases and J shed 1 base, with 15 bases lying between them. Germline-derived CDR1 and CDR2 are WSHSY and SAAADI. The length of the CDR3 is 16 residues. The CDR3 DNA reads as TGCGCCAGCAGTGAGGGAGGGGGAGCGACTTCCTACGAGCAGTACTTC. The encoded protein is CASSEGGGATSYEQYF.

This clonotype has just one count. This chain uses TRBV6-2 or TRBV6-3 with TRBJ2-7; a weak D match, TRBD2 (6 bases). The CDR3 contains 14 residues. CDR1 and CDR2 (germline): MNHEY, SVGEGT. The V gene lost 5 bases and the J gene lost 7 bases, with 18 bases spanning the gap. The DNA of the CDR3 is TGTGCCAGCAGTAGCCGGGTAGGAGGGGATGAGCAGTACTTC. Translating gives CASSSRVGGDEQYF.

The CDR3 nucleotides are TGCAGTGCTAGAGCGGGAGGAACGGTCAATCAGCCCCAGCATTTT. This translates into CSARAGGTVNQPQHF. The chain combines TRBV20-1 with TRBJ1-5; no reliable D call. The CDR3 sequence is 15 residues long. Deletions cut 1 base from V and 3 bases from J, with 13 bases between. Germline V gene data show CDR1 as DFQATT and CDR2 as SNEGSKA (reference sequence).

The chain links TRBV12-3 or TRBV12-4 to TRBJ1-4, with D maybe TRBD1 (6 bases). V was pared by 5 bases and J by 4 bases, with 11 bases between. The CDR3 totals 14 residues. CDR3 residues: CASSAGQFNEKLFF. The CDR3 DNA follows: TGTGCCAGCAGTGCAGGACAGTTTAATGAAAAACTGTTTTTT.

This chain links TRBV7-2 with TRBJ2-7; D could derive from TRBD1 or TRBD2 (7 bases each). Trimming pared 5 bases from V and 6 bases from J, leaving 14 bases between. CDR3 size: 13 residues. Germline V gene sequence: CDR1 SGHTA, CDR2 FQGNSA. The CDR3 reads CASSPRGGGEQYF. Here the CDR3 DNA reads TGTGCCAGCAGCCCCAGGGGGGGCGGCGAGCAGTACTTC.

This clonotype has only a few counts. V and J are TRBV20-1 and TRBJ2-3; D perhaps matches TRBD2 (5 bases). Trimming pared 1 base from V and 3 bases from J, leaving 8 bases between. Germline CDR1 DFQATT, CDR2 SNEGSKA (reference sequence). This CDR3 is 13 amino acids long. The CDR3 spells CSARGGSTDTQYF. The DNA of the CDR3 is TGCAGTGCTAGAGGTGGGAGTACAGATACGCAGTATTTT.

This clonotype has more than one count but fewer than ten. The genes are TRBV6-1 and TRBJ1-1; the D is unclear. Germline V gives CDR1 MNHNS, CDR2 SASEGT. V shed 2 bases and J shed 3 bases, with 7 bases lying between them. This CDR3 region has 13 residues. CDR3 protein: CASSESVDTEAFF. CDR3 bases: TGTGCCAGCAGTGAATCGGTCGACACTGAAGCTTTCTTT.

This clonotype was observed a handful of times. This CDR3 is CASRPNRGTEAFF. CDR3 nucleotides: TGTGCCAGCAGACCTAACAGGGGCACTGAAGCTTTCTTT. The chain couples TRBV6-1 to TRBJ1-1, with 7 bases aligning to TRBD1. The CDR3 has 13 amino acids. Trimming removed 6 bases from V and 4 bases from J; junction bases left unmatched: 5. Germline CDR1 and CDR2: MNHNS and SASEGT.

This clonotype turned up a few times. The chain has TRBV20-1 and TRBJ1-1, with TRBD1 as a possible D gene (6 bases). The V end was cut by 6 bases, the J end by 5 bases, with 13 bases between. CDR1 and CDR2 from the germline V gene are DFQATT and SNEGSKA (reference sequence). This CDR3 is 12 amino acids long. The CDR3 DNA reads as TGCAGTGCCGGCAGGGGAAAGACTGAAGCTTTCTTT. It encodes CSAGRGKTEAFF.

The chain joins TRBV2 to TRBJ2-7, with D possibly TRBD2 on 6 matching bases. V dropped 3 bases and J dropped 3 bases, with 12 bases sitting between them. This CDR3 is built from 14 residues. Germline assignment: CDR1 SNHLY and CDR2 FYNNEI. The CDR3 nucleotides are TGTGCCAGCAGTGAGGGGGGAGCGGTCTACGAGCAGTACTTC. Its protein product is CASSEGGAVYEQYF.